This T cell receptor beta chain was captured by sequencing in a study of vaccination effects on CD4 cells after COVID-19 (dated by TCRdb to between 2020 and 2023). About the full investigation: Each participant received two doses of an mRNA SARS-CoV-2 vaccine, either BNT162b2 or mRNA-1273. The full study included 10 COVID-19 convalescent patients and a handful of SARS-CoV-2-naive healthy vaccine recipients. Pre-vaccine samples from a couple of convalescent patients were drawn 16 days and one week before the first dose, 142 and 148 days after COVID-19 diagnosis. In the study, cultures from other donors were sequenced using the Oncomine TCR Beta short-read assay on an Illumina iSeq 100. SARS-CoV-2 spike-specific CD4+ TCR repertoires were compared before and after mRNA vaccination in COVID-19 convalescent patients and in infection-naive vaccine recipients.

In the case of this clone: It lacks a known antigen. Base-call qualities are not available, and no considerably larger clone is one nucleotide away.

In the ViraFEST assay, PBMC were stimulated with viral peptide pools, and TCR sequencing was then used to find antigen-specific CD4+ T cell clonotypes based on their expansion. After approximately 11 days of culture, CD4+ T cells were isolated with the EasySep CD4+ T cell isolation kit. Convalescent patients had PCR-confirmed SARS-CoV-2 infection between March and December 2020, before Alpha, Beta and Delta variants emerged in the United States. Fewer than 2.5 million PBMC per well were cultured in IMDM with around 5% human AB serum, 8 to 10 IU/ml IL-2 and gentamicin, plus 10 ug/ml peptides. Half of the culture medium was replaced with fresh IL-2-containing medium on days 3 and 7. Each peptide stimulation condition was cultured in triplicate wells unless otherwise noted. Using Ficoll-Paque Plus gradient centrifugation, PBMC were separated from whole blood and then either used fresh or cryopreserved at -140C. The overlapping peptide pools covered the spike proteins of SARS-CoV-2 as well as those of the common cold coronaviruses HCoV-NL63, HCoV-OC43 and HCoV-229E. The QIAamp micro DNA kit was used to extract genomic DNA from the cultured CD4+ T cells.

The method was the immunoSEQ multiplex PCR assay. DNA from the cultured and isolated CD4+ T cells underwent TCR beta CDR3 sequencing. The original methods were these. Non-productive TCR sequences were removed and reads were trimmed to the CDR3 region, keeping CDR3s of at least 7 amino acids. The MANAFEST web app was used to identify antigen-specific clonotypes by comparing expansion in peptide wells with expansion in reference cultures. To count as positive, a clone had to show expansion at FDR<0.05 compared with the reference and with all other wells, an odds ratio above 5, and a frequency above 0.1% in two replicate wells. Cross-reactive clonotypes were defined as significantly expanded in SARS-CoV-2 spike wells and in at least one common cold coronavirus spike condition. Levenshtein distance calculated with the stringdist R package was used to assess CDR3 similarity, and unrooted trees were constructed with ape in R 3.6.1. TCRdb holds this immuneACCESS table with in-frame rearrangements only. Some clones are missing; in checked studies, unresolved V genes explain under half, and the rest has no known cause. From that table come the V and J calls and clone size; the DNA was used to work out D and trimming. The sample yields some 22,000 clones; about 72% were counted once. Around 16% of the sample rests with the top ten.

Broad study findings and their caveats: At late post-vaccination timepoints, both infection-induced and vaccine-induced clones showed marked clonal contraction, consistent with waning T cell responses. For convalescent patients, new clones induced by the vaccine made up most of the post-vaccine spike-reactive repertoire, and these new clones were largely distinct from the clones induced by infection. The study was limited by a small number of convalescent patients and lacked early post-infection timepoints.

The specimen comprised CD4+ T cells from PBMCs cultured with SARS-CoV-2 spike peptides, sampled before COVID-19 vaccination. The cell subset or site label, as the study defines it: SARS-CoV-2 spike overlapping peptide pool stimulation. The clonotype was recovered from a human donor who had a prior SARS-CoV-2 infection.

This receptor has the CDR3 CASSQGPRYEQYF. In nucleotide form, the sequence is TGTGCCAGCTCACAGGGGCCCAGATACGAGCAGTACTTC. The sequence links TRBV6-5 to TRBJ2-7, and 7 bases in between align with TRBD1. Reading from cysteine to phenylalanine, the CDR3 counts 13 amino acids. Only the CDR3 portion is preserved as DNA: 39 bases, with reading frame beginning at the first base. The germline V gene provides CDR1 MNHEY and CDR2 SVGAGI. The germline V and J ends show losses of 8 bases and 4 bases respectively, and no gene match explains 8 bases of the junction.